This T cell receptor (beta chain) was identified during a study of Japanese encephalitis immunity and Zika vaccine responses. CFSE-labeled PBMCs were cultured around six days with peptide pools, each at about 0.97 ug/mL. Live CD56-CD19-CD16-CD3+CD4+ cells with low CFSE were sorted unfixed as proliferating CD4 T cells. The CDR3 length is 13 residues. Germline-derived CDR1 and CDR2 are MNHNY and SVGAGI (reference sequence). Trimming took off 0 bases at V and 6 bases at J, with 9 bases between the two ends. Using its own MiXCR run on the 5' RACE reads, TCRdb lists one record per CDR3 protein. The sample includes about 150 distinct CDR3 sequences, under 20% of them seen just once. This clonotype is deemed medium-sized.

This sequence originates from an adult woman who received an inactivated Zika virus vaccine. The chain uses TRBV6-6 and TRBJ2-7; D not certain. The sequencing here drew on antigen-activated CD4+ T cells from blood, cultured, taken during a Zika inactivated vaccine study. CDR3: CASSYSRGGEQYF. Here the CDR3 DNA reads TGTGCCAGCAGTTACTCGAGAGGTGGCGAGCAGTACTTC.